This record concerns one T cell receptor (beta chain) sequence. The data belong to a study of spatial heterogeneity in lung cancer. TCRdb processed the 5' RACE reads anew with MiXCR; each CDR3 protein has one entry. The sample carries about 92,000 distinct CDR3 sequences, around 12% recorded once. Specified time point: sample taken at primary tumor resection. The CDR3 covers 12 residues. V was shortened by 5 bases and J by 5 bases, with 10 bases between the two germline ends. The chain is built from TRBV12-3 or TRBV12-4 and TRBJ2-7, with no clear D. The sequence derives from a male donor with early-stage non-small cell lung cancer. Sequencing was performed on PBMCs, taken at surgery. This CDR3 reads CASSPGPNEQYF. For the CDR3, the DNA is TGTGCCAGCAGTCCCGGCCCCAACGAGCAGTACTTC.